This T cell receptor (beta chain) was identified during a study of blood T cell repertoires in COVID-19. Study in general: The United States, Italy and Spain provided the acute and convalescent COVID-19 samples. Sample material is recorded as cDNA or gDNA derived from T cells, B-cell-depleted T cells, or PBMCs.

Seattle's cohort entered during active infection and was followed longitudinally. Trimming removed 0 bases at V and 1 base at J, with 12 bases between. Germline V gene sequence: CDR1 LGHNA, CDR2 YNFKEQ. There are 16 residues in the CDR3. Authors' processing steps: Amplification of reference gene primers was used by the study to estimate nucleated cell counts. TCRdb keeps only in-frame clones here, not all; method: immunoSEQ multiplex PCR. V and J calls and clone size are copied from that table; D and trimming were computed from the DNA. The table includes some 200,000 clones, around 94% detected once.

Sequenced: peripheral blood. The chain couples TRBV4-2 to TRBJ1-1; D is ambiguous. The clonotype was recovered from a man younger than 40 with COVID-19, enrolled during active disease. CDR3 protein: CASSQDLGTKNTEAFF. Written as DNA, the CDR3 is TGTGCCAGCAGCCAAGACCTAGGTACAAAGAACACTGAAGCTTTCTTT.